This paragraph reports one TCR beta chain. The investigators amplified TCR beta CDR3 regions from RNA transcripts. The HTBI primer set was used in a first-round RT-PCR of the TCR CDR3. In TCRdb, the multiplex PCR reads were re-called with MiXCR into one record per CDR3 protein. The sample records 690,000 or so distinct CDR3 sequences, about 17% being singletons. The sample originates from a study of T cells in Graves' hyperthyroidism and ophthalmopathy. The CDR3 totals 16 residues. Between the trimmed V and J ends, which lost 0 bases and 2 bases, there was a span of 9 bases. Looked up from germline, CDR1 is SGHTS and CDR2 is YDEGEE.

Sequencing was done on a sample of blood. This TCR was sampled from a woman aged 50 to 60 with Graves' hyperthyroidism that later progressed to Graves' ophthalmopathy. The J gene is TRBJ2-6, the V gene TRBV5-8, with D possibly TRBD2 on 6 matching bases. For the CDR3, the DNA is TGTGCCAGCAGCTTGGCCTGGGGGGCTGGGGCCAACGTCCTGACTTTC. It codes for CASSLAWGAGANVLTF.